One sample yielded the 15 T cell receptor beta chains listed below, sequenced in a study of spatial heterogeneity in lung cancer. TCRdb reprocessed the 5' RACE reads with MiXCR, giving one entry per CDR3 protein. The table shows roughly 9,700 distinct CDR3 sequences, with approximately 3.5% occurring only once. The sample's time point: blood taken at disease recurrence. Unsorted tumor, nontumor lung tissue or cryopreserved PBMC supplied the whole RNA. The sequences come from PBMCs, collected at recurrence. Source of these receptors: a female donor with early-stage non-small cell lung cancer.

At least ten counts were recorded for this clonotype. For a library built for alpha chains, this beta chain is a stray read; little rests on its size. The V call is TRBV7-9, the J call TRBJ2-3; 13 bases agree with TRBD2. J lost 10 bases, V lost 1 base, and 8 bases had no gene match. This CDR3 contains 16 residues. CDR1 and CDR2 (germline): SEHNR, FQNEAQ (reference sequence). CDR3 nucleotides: TGTGCCAGCAGCTTAGGACTGACTAGCGGGGGGTCGTCGCAGTATTTT. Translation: CASSLGLTSGGSSQYF.

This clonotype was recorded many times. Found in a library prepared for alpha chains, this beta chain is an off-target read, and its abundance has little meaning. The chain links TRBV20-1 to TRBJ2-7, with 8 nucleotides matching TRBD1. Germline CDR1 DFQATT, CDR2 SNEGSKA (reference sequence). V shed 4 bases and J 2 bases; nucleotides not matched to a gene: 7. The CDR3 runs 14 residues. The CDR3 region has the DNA TGCAGTGCTATGCGGAGACAGGGGACCTACGAGCAGTACTTC. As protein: CSAMRRQGTYEQYF.

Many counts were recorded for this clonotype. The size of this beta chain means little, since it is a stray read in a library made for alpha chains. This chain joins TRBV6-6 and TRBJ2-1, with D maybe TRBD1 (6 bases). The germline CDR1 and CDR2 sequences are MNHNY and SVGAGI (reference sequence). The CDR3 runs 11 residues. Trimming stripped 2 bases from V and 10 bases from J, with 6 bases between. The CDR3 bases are TGTGCCAGCAGTTACGACAGGGAGCAGTTCTTC. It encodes CASSYDREQFF.

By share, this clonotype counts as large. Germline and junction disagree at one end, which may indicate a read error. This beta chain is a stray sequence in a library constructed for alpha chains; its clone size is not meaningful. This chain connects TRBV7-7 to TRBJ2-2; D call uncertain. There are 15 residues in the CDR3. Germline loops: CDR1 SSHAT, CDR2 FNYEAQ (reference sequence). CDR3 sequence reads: CASSSTPSNTGELFF. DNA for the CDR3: TGTGCTAGCAGCTCCACTCCTTCGAACACCGGGGAGCTGTTTTTT. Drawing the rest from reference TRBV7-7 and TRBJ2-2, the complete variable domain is GAGVSQSPRYKVTKRGQDVTLRCDPISSHATLYWYQQALGQGPEFLTYFNYEAQPDKSGLPSDRFSAERPEGSISTLTIQRTEQRDSAMYRCASSSTPSNTGELFFGEGSRLTVL.

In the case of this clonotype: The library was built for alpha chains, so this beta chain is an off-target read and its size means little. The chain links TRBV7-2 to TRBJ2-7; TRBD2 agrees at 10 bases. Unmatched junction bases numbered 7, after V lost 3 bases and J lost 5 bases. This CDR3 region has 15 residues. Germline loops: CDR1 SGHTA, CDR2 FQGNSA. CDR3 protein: CASSFRPGTSDEQYF. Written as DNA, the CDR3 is TGTGCCAGCAGCTTTAGACCCGGGACTAGCGACGAGCAGTACTTC.

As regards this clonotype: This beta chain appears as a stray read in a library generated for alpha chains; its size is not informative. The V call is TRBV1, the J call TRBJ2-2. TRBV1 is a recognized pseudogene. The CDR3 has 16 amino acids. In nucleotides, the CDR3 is TGCACCAGCAGCCACGGACCCCACGCGAACACCGGGGAGCTGTTTTTT. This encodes CTSSHGPHANTGELFF.

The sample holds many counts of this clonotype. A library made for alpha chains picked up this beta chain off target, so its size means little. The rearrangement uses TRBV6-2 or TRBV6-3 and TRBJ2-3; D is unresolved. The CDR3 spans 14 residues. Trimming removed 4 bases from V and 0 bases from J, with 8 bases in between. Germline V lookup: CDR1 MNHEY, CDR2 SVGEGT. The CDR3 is CASSSGPSTDTQYF. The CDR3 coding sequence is TGTGCCAGCAGTTCCGGACCTAGCACAGATACGCAGTATTTT.

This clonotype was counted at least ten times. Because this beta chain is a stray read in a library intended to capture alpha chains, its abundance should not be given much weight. CDR3 DNA: TGTGCCAGCAGCCGGATCTCGACAGGGGGCATGTACTTC. It translates to CASSRISTGGMYF. V gene TRBV14 combines with J gene TRBJ2-7, with 10 bases that match TRBD1. The CDR3 loop spans 13 amino acids. From germline, CDR1 is SGHDN and CDR2 FVKESK. The trim removed 4 bases at V and 12 bases at J, leaving 9 bases unmatched. The full variable domain, rest sourced from reference TRBV14 and TRBJ2-7, is EAGVTQFPSHSVIEKGQTVTLRCDPISGHDNLYWYRRVMGKEIKFLLHFVKESKQDESGMPNNRFLAERTGGTYSTLKVQPAELEDSGVYFCASSRISTGGMYFGPGTRLTVT.

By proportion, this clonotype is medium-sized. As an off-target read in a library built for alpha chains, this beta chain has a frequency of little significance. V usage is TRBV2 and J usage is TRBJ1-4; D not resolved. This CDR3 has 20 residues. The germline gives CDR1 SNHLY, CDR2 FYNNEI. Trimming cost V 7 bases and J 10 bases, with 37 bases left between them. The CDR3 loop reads CASIPLPAARRAGFIGKLFF. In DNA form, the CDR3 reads TGTGCCAGCATCCCCTTACCCGCTGCGCGGAGGGCTGGATTCATCGGAAAACTGTTTTTT.

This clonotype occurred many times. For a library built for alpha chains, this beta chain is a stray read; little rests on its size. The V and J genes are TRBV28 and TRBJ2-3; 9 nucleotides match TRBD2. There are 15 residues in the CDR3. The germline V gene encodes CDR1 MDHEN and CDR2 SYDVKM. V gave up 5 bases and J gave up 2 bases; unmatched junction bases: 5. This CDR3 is CASSPTSGYTDTQYF. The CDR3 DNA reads TGTGCCAGCAGTCCGACTAGCGGCTACACAGATACGCAGTATTTT.

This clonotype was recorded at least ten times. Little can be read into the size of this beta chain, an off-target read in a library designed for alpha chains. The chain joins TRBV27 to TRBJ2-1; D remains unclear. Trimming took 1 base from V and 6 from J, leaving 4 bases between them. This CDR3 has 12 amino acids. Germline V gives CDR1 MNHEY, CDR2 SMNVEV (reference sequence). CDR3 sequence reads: CASSLYGNEQFF. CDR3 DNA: TGTGCCAGCAGTTTATACGGCAATGAGCAGTTCTTC.

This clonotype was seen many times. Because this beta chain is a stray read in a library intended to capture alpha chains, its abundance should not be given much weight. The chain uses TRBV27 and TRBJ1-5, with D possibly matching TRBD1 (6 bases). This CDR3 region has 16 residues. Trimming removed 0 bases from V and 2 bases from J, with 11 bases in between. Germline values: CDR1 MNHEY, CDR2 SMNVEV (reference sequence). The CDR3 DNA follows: TGTGCCAGCAGTTTATCACCGGGGGCCGGCAATCAGCCCCAGCATTTT. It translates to CASSLSPGAGNQPQHF.

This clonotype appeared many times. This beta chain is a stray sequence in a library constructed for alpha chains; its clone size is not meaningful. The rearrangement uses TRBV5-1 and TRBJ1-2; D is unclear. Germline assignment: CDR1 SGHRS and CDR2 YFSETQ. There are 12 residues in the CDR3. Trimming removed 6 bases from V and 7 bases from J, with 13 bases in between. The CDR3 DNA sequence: TGCGCCAGCATGAGTGAGGTTGGTGGCTACACCTTC. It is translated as CASMSEVGGYTF.

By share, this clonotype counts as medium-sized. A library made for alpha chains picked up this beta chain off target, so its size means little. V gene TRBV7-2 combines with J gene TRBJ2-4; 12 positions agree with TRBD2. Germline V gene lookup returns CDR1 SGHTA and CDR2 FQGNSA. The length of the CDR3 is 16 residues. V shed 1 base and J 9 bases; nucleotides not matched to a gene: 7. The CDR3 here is CASSLGLAGGLSIQYF. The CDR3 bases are TGTGCCAGCAGCTTAGGCCTAGCGGGGGGGCTTAGCATTCAGTACTTC.

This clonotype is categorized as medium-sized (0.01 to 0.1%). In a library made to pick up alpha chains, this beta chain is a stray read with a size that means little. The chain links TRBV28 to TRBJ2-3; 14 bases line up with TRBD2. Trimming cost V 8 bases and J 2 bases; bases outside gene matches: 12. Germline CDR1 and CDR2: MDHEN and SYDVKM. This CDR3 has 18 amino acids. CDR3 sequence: CASRIRLAGGLTTDTQYF. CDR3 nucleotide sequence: TGTGCCAGCCGAATTAGACTAGCGGGGGGGCTGACCACAGATACGCAGTATTTT.